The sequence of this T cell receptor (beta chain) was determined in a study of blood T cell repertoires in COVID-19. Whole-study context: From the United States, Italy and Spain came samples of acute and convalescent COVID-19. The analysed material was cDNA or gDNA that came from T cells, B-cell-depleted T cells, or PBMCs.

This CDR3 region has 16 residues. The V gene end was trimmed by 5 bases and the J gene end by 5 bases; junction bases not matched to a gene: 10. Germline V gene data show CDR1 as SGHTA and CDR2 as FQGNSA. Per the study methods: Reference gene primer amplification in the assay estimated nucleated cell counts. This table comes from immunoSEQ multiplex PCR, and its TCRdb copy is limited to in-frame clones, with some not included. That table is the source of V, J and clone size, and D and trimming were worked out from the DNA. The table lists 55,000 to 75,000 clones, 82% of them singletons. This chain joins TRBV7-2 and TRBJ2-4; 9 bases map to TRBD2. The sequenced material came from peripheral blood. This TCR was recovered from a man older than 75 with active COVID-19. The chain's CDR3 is CASSLELAGAQNIQYF. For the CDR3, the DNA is TGTGCCAGCAGCCTAGAACTAGCGGGCGCACAAAACATTCAGTACTTC.